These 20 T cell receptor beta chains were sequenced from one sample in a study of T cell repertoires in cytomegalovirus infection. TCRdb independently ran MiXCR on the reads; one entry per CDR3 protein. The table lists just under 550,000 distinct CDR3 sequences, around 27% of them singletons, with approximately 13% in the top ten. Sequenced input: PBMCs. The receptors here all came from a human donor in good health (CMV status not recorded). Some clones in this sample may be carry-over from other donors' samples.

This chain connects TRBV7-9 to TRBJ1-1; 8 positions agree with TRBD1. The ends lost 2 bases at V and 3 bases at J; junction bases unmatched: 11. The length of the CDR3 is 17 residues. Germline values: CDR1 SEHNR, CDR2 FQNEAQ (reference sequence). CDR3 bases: TGTGCCAGCAGCTTAATTAGGGCAGGGGGCGTGGACACTGAAGCTTTCTTT. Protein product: CASSLIRAGGVDTEAFF.

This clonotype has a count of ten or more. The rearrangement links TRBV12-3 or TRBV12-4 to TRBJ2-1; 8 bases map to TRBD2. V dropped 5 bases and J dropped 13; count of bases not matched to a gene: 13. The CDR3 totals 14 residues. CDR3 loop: CASSHPGLVREQFF. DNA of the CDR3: TGTGCCAGCAGTCACCCGGGACTAGTACGCGAACAGTTCTTC.

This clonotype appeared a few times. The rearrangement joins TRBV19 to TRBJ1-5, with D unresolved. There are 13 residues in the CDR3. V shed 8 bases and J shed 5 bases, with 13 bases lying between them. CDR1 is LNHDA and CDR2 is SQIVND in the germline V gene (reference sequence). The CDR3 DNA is TGTGCCAGTCGGAAAGAGGTCGATCAGCCCCAGCATTTT. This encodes CASRKEVDQPQHF.

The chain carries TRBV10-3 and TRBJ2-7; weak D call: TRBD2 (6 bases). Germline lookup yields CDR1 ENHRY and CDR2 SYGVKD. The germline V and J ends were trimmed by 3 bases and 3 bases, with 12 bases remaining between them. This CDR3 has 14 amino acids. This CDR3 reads CAISDGDSYYEQYV. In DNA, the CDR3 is TGTGCCATCAGTGATGGGGACTCATACTACGAGCAGTACGTC.

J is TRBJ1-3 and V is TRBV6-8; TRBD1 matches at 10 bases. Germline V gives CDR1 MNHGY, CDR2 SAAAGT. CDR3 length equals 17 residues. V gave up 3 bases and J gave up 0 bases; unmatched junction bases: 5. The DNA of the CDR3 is TGTGCCAGCAGTTATTTTGGGACAGGGGCCTCTGGAAACACCATATATTTT. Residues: CASSYFGTGASGNTIYF.

The CDR3: CATSDFRAGVARPDEQFF. The CDR3 DNA reads TGTGCCACCAGTGATTTCCGAGCGGGGGTCGCGCGGCCCGATGAGCAGTTCTTC. V gene TRBV24-1 combines with J gene TRBJ2-1; 8 nucleotides agree with TRBD2. The ends lost 1 base at V and 8 bases at J; junction bases unmatched: 15. Germline values: CDR1 KGHDR, CDR2 SFDVKD. The CDR3 is 18 residues long.

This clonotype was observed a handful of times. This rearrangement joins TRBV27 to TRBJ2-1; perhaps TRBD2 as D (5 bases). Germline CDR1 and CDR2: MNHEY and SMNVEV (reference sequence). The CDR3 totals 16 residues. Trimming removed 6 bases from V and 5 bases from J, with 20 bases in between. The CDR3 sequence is CASSQLRLRDNNEQFF. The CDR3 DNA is TGTGCCAGCAGCCAATTGAGACTACGAGATAACAATGAGCAGTTCTTC.

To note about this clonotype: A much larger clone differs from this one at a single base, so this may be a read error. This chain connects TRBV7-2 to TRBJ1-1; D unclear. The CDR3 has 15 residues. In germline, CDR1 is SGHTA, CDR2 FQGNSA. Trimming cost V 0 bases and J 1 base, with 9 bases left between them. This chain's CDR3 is CASSLAWVRNTEAFF. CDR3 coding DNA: TGTGCCAGCAGCTTAGCGTGGGTGCGGAACACTGAAGCTTTCTTT.

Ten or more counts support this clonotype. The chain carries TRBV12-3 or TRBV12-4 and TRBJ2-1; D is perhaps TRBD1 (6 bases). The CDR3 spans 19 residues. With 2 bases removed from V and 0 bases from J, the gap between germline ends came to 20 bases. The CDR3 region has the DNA TGTGCCAGCAGTTTAATATTAGGACAGCTTCTAAACTCCTACAATGAGCAGTTCTTC. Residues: CASSLILGQLLNSYNEQFF.

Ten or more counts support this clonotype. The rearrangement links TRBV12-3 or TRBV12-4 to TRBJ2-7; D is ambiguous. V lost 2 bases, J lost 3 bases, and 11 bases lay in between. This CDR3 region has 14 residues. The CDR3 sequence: CASSLKGRNYEQYF. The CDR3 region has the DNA TGTGCCAGCAGTTTAAAGGGCAGAAACTACGAGCAGTACTTC.

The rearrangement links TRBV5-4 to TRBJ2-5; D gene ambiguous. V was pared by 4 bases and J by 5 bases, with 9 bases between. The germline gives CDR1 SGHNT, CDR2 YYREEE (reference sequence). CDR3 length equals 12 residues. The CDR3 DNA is TGTGCCAGCAGCGCTGTTGGGGAGACCCAGTACTTC. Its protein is CASSAVGETQYF.

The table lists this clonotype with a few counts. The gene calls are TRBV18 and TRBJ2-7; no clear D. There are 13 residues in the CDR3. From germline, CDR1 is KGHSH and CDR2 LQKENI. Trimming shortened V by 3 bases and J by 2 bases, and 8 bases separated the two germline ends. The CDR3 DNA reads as TGTGCCAGCTCACCCGCTGCAGCCTACGAGCAGTACGTC. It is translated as CASSPAAAYEQYV.

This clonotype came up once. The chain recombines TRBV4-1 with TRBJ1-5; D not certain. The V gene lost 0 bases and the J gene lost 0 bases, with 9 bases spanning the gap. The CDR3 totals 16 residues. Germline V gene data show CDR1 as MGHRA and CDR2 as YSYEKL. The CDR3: CASSQDPTYSNQPQHF. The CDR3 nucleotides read TGCGCCAGCAGCCAAGATCCCACCTATAGCAATCAGCCCCAGCATTTT.

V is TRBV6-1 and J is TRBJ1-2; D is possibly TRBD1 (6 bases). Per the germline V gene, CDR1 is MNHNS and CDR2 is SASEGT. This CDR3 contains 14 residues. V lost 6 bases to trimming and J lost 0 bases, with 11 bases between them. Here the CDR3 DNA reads TGTGCCAGCAGGATGGACAGCGCTAACTATGGCTACACCTTC. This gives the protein CASRMDSANYGYTF.

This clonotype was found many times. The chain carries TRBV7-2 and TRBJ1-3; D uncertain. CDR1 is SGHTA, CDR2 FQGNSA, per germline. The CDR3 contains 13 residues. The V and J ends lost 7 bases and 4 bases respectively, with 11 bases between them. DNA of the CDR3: TGTGCCAGCACCGGCCTGGGGGGAAACACCATATATTTT. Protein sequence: CASTGLGGNTIYF.

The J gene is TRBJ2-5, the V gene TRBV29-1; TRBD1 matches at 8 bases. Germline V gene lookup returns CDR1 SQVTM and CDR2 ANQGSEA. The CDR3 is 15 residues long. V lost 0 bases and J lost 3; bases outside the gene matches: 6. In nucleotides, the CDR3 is TGCAGCGTTGAAGATCGACAGGGGCAAAAAGAGACCCAGTACTTC. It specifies CSVEDRQGQKETQYF.

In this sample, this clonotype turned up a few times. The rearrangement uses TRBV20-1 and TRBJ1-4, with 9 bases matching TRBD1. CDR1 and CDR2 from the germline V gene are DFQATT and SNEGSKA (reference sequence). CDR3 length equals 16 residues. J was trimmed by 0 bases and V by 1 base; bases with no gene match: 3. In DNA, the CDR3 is TGCAGTGCTAGAGGCCGGACAGGGGCAACTAATGAAAAACTGTTTTTT. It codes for CSARGRTGATNEKLFF.

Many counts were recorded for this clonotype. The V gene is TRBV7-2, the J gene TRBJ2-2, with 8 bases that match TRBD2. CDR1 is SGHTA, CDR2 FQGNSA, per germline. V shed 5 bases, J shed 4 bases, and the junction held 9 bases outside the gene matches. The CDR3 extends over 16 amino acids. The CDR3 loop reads CASSPRGGGATGELFF. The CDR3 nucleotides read TGTGCCAGCAGCCCTCGGGGGGGGGGAGCCACCGGGGAGCTGTTTTTT.

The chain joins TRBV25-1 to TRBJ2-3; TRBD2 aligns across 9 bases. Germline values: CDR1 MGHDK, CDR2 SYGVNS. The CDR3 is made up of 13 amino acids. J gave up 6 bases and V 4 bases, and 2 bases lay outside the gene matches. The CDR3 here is CASSVRGGDTQYF. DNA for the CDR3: TGTGCCAGCAGTGTGCGGGGGGGTGATACGCAGTATTTT. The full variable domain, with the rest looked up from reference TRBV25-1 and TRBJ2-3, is EADIYQTPRYLVIGTGKKITLECSQTMGHDKMYWYQQDPGMELHLIHYSYGVNSTEKGDLSSESTVSRIRTEHFPLTLESARPSHTSQYLCASSVRGGDTQYFGPGTRLTVL.

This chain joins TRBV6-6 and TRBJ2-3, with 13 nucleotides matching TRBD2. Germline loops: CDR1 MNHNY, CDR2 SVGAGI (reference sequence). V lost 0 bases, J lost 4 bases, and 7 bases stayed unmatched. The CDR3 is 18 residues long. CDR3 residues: CASSYSGLAGWFSDTQYF. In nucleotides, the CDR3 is TGTGCCAGCAGTTACTCGGGACTAGCGGGGTGGTTCTCAGATACGCAGTATTTT.